One and the same sample provided the 26 T cell receptor beta chains below, sequenced in a study of Ad26.COV2.S vaccination and SARS-CoV-2 variants. Only in-frame clones appear in the TCRdb table, and some are missing; sequencing was by immunoSEQ multiplex PCR. The sample lists 350,000 to 450,000 clones; 92% were seen once. This specimen consisted of peripheral blood, obtained after recovery from COVID-19. The receptors were sampled from a human donor who had recovered from COVID-19.

The rearrangement joins TRBV19 to TRBJ2-5; D not resolved. Looked up from germline, CDR1 is LNHDA and CDR2 is SQIVND (reference sequence). CDR3 length: 13 amino acids. Trimming took off 1 base at V and 4 bases at J, with 7 bases between the two ends. The CDR3 DNA sequence: TGTGCCAGTAGTATAGCACAGCTAGAGACCCAGTACTTC. Protein: CASSIAQLETQYF.

The rearrangement joins TRBV6-1 to TRBJ1-6; D possibly corresponds to TRBD1 (6 bases). The V end was cut by 7 bases, the J end by 6 bases, with 10 bases between. This CDR3 contains 13 residues. CDR1 MNHNS and CDR2 SASEGT come from the germline V gene. The DNA for the CDR3 is TGTGCCAGCAAACAGGGAGGTAATTCACCCCTCCACTTT. Encoded protein: CASKQGGNSPLHF.

J is TRBJ2-5 and V is TRBV12-5, with D unclear. This CDR3 is 12 amino acids long. Germline V gives CDR1 LGHNT, CDR2 FRNRAP. The germline V and J ends were trimmed by 9 bases and 0 bases, with 8 bases remaining between them. The CDR3 coding sequence is TGTGCTAGCCGAGATAACCAAGAGACCCAGTACTTC. It specifies CASRDNQETQYF.

V is TRBV27 and J is TRBJ1-5; 7 positions match TRBD1. Germline V gives CDR1 MNHEY, CDR2 SMNVEV (reference sequence). Trimming took 6 bases from V and 8 from J; bases not matched to a gene: 10. This CDR3 comprises 14 residues. DNA of the CDR3: TGTGCCAGCAGGACGGGACAGTGGGGGAAGCCCCAGCATTTT. Translation gives CASRTGQWGKPQHF.

The genes are TRBV5-5 and TRBJ1-1; D is unresolved. The CDR3 sequence is 14 residues long. CDR1 is SGHKS, CDR2 YYEKEE, per germline (reference sequence). Trimming took off 0 bases at V and 0 bases at J, with 6 bases between the two ends. For the CDR3, the DNA is TGTGCCAGCAGCTTGGGGCTTATGAACACTGAAGCTTTCTTT. Translation gives CASSLGLMNTEAFF.

V gene TRBV18 combines with J gene TRBJ1-2; perhaps TRBD1 as D (6 bases). CDR3 length: 15 residues. The ends were cut back, 0 bases at V and 3 bases at J, with 11 bases in the middle. Germline V gene data show CDR1 as KGHSH and CDR2 as LQKENI. The CDR3 nucleotides are TGTGCCAGCTCACCACCCACTGCAGGGGACTATGGCTACACCTTC. Amino acid sequence: CASSPPTAGDYGYTF. Using reference TRBV18 and TRBJ1-2 for the parts outside the CDR3, the full variable domain is NAGVMQNPRHLVRRRGQEARLRCSPMKGHSHVYWYRQLPEEGLKFMVYLQKENIIDESGMPKERFSAEFPKEGPSILRIQQVVRGDSAAYFCASSPPTAGDYGYTFGSGTRLTVV.

This clone is a singleton in its sample. V gene TRBV9 combines with J gene TRBJ2-1; D is unresolved. V lost 0 bases, J lost 6 bases, and 10 bases lay in between. CDR3 length equals 14 residues. The germline gives CDR1 SGDLS, CDR2 YYNGEE. The CDR3 protein is CASSVGVERNEQFF. The CDR3 coding sequence is TGTGCCAGCAGCGTAGGGGTTGAGCGCAATGAGCAGTTCTTC. Combining the CDR3 with reference TRBV9 and TRBJ2-1 gives the whole variable domain DSGVTQTPKHLITATGQRVTLRCSPRSGDLSVYWYQQSLDQGLQFLIQYYNGEERAKGNILERFSAQQFPDLHSELNLSSLELGDSALYFCASSVGVERNEQFFGPGTRLTVL.

This clone was recorded once. J is TRBJ2-1 and V is TRBV11-2; a weak D match, TRBD2 (5 bases). Germline V gives CDR1 SGHAT, CDR2 FQNNGV. The V end was cut by 1 base, the J end by 10 bases, with 11 bases between. The CDR3 has 13 amino acids. The DNA for the CDR3 is TGTGCCAGCAGCTTAGGTCTAGCCGGGGAGCAGTTCTTC. It codes for CASSLGLAGEQFF. Looking up the rest from reference TRBV11-2 and TRBJ2-1 gives the full variable domain: EAGVAQSPRYKIIEKRQSVAFWCNPISGHATLYWYQQILGQGPKLLIQFQNNGVVDDSQLPKDRFSAERLKGVDSTLKIQPAKLEDSAVYLCASSLGLAGEQFFGPGTRLTVL.

The rearrangement links TRBV6-2 or TRBV6-3 to TRBJ1-2; TRBD1 is a possible D gene (5 bases). Trimming pared 6 bases from V and 6 bases from J, leaving 14 bases between. Germline-derived CDR1 and CDR2 are MNHEY and SVGEGT. The CDR3 length is 13 residues. The CDR3 DNA follows: TGTGCCAGCAGCCTTCAGGGAGTGAATGGCTACACCTTC. Its protein product is CASSLQGVNGYTF.

The chain has TRBV10-3 and TRBJ1-1; TRBD1 might be the D (6 bases). V was shortened by 6 bases and J by 5 bases, with 16 bases between the two germline ends. The V gene's germline CDR1 is ENHRY and CDR2 SYGVKD. This CDR3 is 14 amino acids long. The CDR3 sequence is CAIRTDQGNTEAFF. CDR3 DNA: TGTGCCATCAGGACAGATCAGGGGAATACTGAAGCTTTCTTT.

This chain uses TRBV5-8 with TRBJ2-3; the D gene could be TRBD1 or TRBD2 (5 bases each). V was shortened by 4 bases and J by 0 bases, with 12 bases between the two germline ends. This CDR3 region has 15 residues. The germline V gene has CDR1 SGHTS and CDR2 YDEGEE. CDR3 nucleotides: TGTGCCAGCAGCCGGGGAGACAGCAGCACAGATACGCAGTATTTT. Translated, it gives CASSRGDSSTDTQYF.

The chain uses TRBV6-2 or TRBV6-3 and TRBJ1-2, with 7 bases lining up with TRBD1. This CDR3 is built from 15 residues. V shed 0 bases, J shed 6 bases, and the junction held 7 bases outside the gene matches. The germline CDR1 and CDR2 sequences are MNHEY and SVGEGT. In DNA form, the CDR3 reads TGTGCCAGCAGTTACTCGACAGGGCTAGGGGATGGCTACACCTTC. Translated, it gives CASSYSTGLGDGYTF.

J is TRBJ1-1 and V is TRBV6-5; the D is unclear. The CDR3 contains 14 residues. Germline V gives CDR1 MNHEY, CDR2 SVGAGI. Trimming left V 0 bases short and J 2 bases short, with 7 bases between. CDR3 amino acids: CASSYSRKNTEAFF. The CDR3 nucleotides read TGTGCCAGCAGTTACTCAAGGAAAAACACTGAAGCTTTCTTT.

This chain uses TRBV7-8 with TRBJ1-6; no firm D call. The CDR3 contains 16 residues. V was cut by 2 bases and J by 7 bases, with 15 bases left in between. Germline V gene sequence: CDR1 SGHVS, CDR2 FQNEAQ. The CDR3 spells CASSLNRVGENSPLHF. DNA of the CDR3: TGTGCCAGCAGCTTAAATAGGGTCGGGGAAAATTCACCCCTCCACTTT.

V gene TRBV27 combines with J gene TRBJ1-2, with D unclear. Germline V gene sequence: CDR1 MNHEY, CDR2 SMNVEV (reference sequence). Between the trimmed V and J ends, which lost 6 bases and 7 bases, there was a span of 9 bases. The CDR3 extends over 11 amino acids. The CDR3 is CASRDLGGYTF. The CDR3, as DNA: TGTGCCAGCAGGGACCTAGGTGGCTACACCTTC.

The CDR3 bases are TGTGCCAGCAGCTTAGGCCGGCGAAGGGCTAACTATGGCTACACCTTC. This gives the protein CASSLGRRRANYGYTF. The rearrangement links TRBV13 to TRBJ1-2, with unresolved D. V dropped 0 bases and J dropped 0 bases, with 11 bases sitting between them. The CDR3 consists of 16 residues. Germline V gives CDR1 PRHDT, CDR2 FYEKMQ (reference sequence).

The V gene is TRBV2, the J gene TRBJ2-7, with 9 bases that match TRBD2. The CDR3 spans 15 residues. Germline V gene lookup returns CDR1 SNHLY and CDR2 FYNNEI. Trimming removed 7 bases from V and 2 bases from J; junction bases left unmatched: 9. CDR3 in amino acids: CASTKEGGGAYEQYF. The CDR3 DNA is TGTGCCAGCACTAAGGAGGGCGGGGGGGCCTACGAGCAGTACTTC.

The genes are TRBV6-5 and TRBJ1-1; D ambiguous. Germline CDR1 and CDR2: MNHEY and SVGAGI. The CDR3 totals 13 residues. V was pared by 5 bases and J by 4 bases, with 11 bases between. The CDR3 region has the DNA TGTGCCAGCAGTCTCGAACAGACCACTGAAGCTTTCTTT. It codes for CASSLEQTTEAFF.

The chain joins TRBV5-4 to TRBJ2-3; D is unclear. The V end lost 1 base, the J end lost 4 bases, and 19 bases lay between the germline ends. Germline values: CDR1 SGHNT, CDR2 YYREEE (reference sequence). The CDR3 runs 17 residues. In DNA, the CDR3 is TGTGCCAGCAGCTTGCCACCCTCTCTAGGCTCCGCAGATACGCAGTATTTT. It translates to CASSLPPSLGSADTQYF.

The genes are TRBV10-3 and TRBJ1-5; D may be TRBD1 (5 bases). Germline assignment: CDR1 ENHRY and CDR2 SYGVKD. The CDR3 runs 14 residues. The V and J ends lost 4 bases and 2 bases respectively, with 9 bases between them. CDR3 protein: CAISAGARNQPQHF. DNA for the CDR3: TGTGCCATCAGTGCTGGGGCCCGCAATCAGCCCCAGCATTTT.

The chain employs TRBV29-1 and TRBJ2-1, with TRBD1 identical over 7 bases. With 4 bases clipped from V and 1 base from J, the junction kept 1 base outside the gene matches. Germline loops: CDR1 SQVTM, CDR2 ANQGSEA. The CDR3 covers 13 residues. For the CDR3, the DNA is TGCAGCGTTGTACAGGGGTCCTACAATGAGCAGTTCTTC. Translated: CSVVQGSYNEQFF.

This clone was counted once. The J gene is TRBJ1-3, the V gene TRBV6-5; D is undetermined. The CDR3 has 13 amino acids. V gave up 8 bases and J gave up 1 base, with 9 bases separating them. Germline values: CDR1 MNHEY, CDR2 SVGAGI. The CDR3 reads CASHGVSGNTIYF. CDR3 in DNA: TGTGCCAGCCACGGAGTTTCTGGAAACACCATATATTTT.

This clone appeared once. The chain employs TRBV27 and TRBJ2-3, with TRBD1 matching over 7 bases. V was clipped by 1 base and J by 3 bases; unmatched bases: 7. Germline V gene lookup returns CDR1 MNHEY and CDR2 SMNVEV (reference sequence). The CDR3 has 16 residues. CDR3 sequence: CASSLYVGTVTDTQYF. CDR3 nucleotides: TGTGCCAGCAGTTTATACGTGGGGACAGTTACAGATACGCAGTATTTT.

V and J are TRBV7-9 and TRBJ1-6, with D uncertain. Trimming stripped 2 bases from V and 2 bases from J, with 13 bases between. The CDR3 consists of 17 residues. CDR1 and CDR2 from the germline V gene are SEHNR and FQNEAQ (reference sequence). In DNA form, the CDR3 reads TGTGCCAGCAGCTTATCCACGGTAGTCCCCTATAATTCACCCCTCCACTTT. It codes for CASSLSTVVPYNSPLHF.

This rearrangement joins TRBV2 to TRBJ2-1; 7 nucleotides align to TRBD2. The CDR3 sequence is 14 residues long. J was trimmed by 3 bases and V by 8 bases; bases with no gene match: 7. From germline, CDR1 is SNHLY and CDR2 FYNNEI. CDR3 sequence (DNA): TGTGCCAGCGGGTCGGGGGGATTCTACAATGAGCAGTTCTTC. Its translation: CASGSGGFYNEQFF.

The rearrangement uses TRBV7-6 and TRBJ1-3; unclear D gene. This CDR3 is 13 amino acids long. Germline V gene lookup returns CDR1 SGHVS and CDR2 FNYEAQ. CDR3 loop: CAFGAASGNTIYF. In nucleotides, the CDR3 is TGTGCGTTTGGAGCCGCCTCTGGAAACACCATATATTTT.